The 13 T cell receptor beta chains listed next were all sequenced from one sample in a study of OX40 agonist ivuxolimab in advanced cancers. The table came from immunoSEQ multiplex PCR; TCRdb's copy has only in-frame clones and leaves some out. The sample has about 85,000 clones, approximately 83% seen once. The sequences come from CD4+ or CD8+ T cells sorted from blood, collected in a trial of the OX40 agonist ivuxolimab. The receptors come from an adult with an advanced solid tumor such as melanoma, head and neck, liver or kidney cancer.

V usage is TRBV28 and J usage is TRBJ2-5, with D possibly matching TRBD1 (6 bases). From germline, CDR1 is MDHEN and CDR2 SYDVKM. This CDR3 comprises 14 residues. V dropped 5 bases and J dropped 1 base, with 11 bases sitting between them. The CDR3 reads CASSPGQFQETQYF. CDR3 bases: TGTGCCAGCAGTCCTGGACAGTTCCAAGAGACCCAGTACTTC.

This clone appeared a single time. The V call is TRBV10-3, the J call TRBJ1-1; D ambiguous. Trimming left V 2 bases short and J 5 bases short, with 24 bases between. The V gene's germline CDR1 is ENHRY and CDR2 SYGVKD. The CDR3 is 18 amino acids. The CDR3 nucleotides read TGTGCCATCAGTGAGCCTGGTCCTTCAGCCCCGAGGTATACTGAAGCTTTCTTT. Encoded protein: CAISEPGPSAPRYTEAFF.

V and J are TRBV30 and TRBJ1-4; no reliable D call. The ends were cut back, 2 bases at V and 0 bases at J, with 7 bases in the middle. The CDR3 has 14 amino acids. Germline V gene lookup returns CDR1 GTSNPN and CDR2 SVGIG (reference sequence). The CDR3 DNA sequence: TGTGCCTGGAGTTTCGGGGCAACTAATGAAAAACTGTTTTTT. Translating gives CAWSFGATNEKLFF.

The chain joins TRBV6-1 to TRBJ2-7; D might be TRBD2 (6 bases). Trimming cost V 1 base and J 4 bases, with 14 bases left between them. The CDR3 sequence is 15 residues long. Germline assignment: CDR1 MNHNS and CDR2 SASEGT. In DNA, the CDR3 is TGTGCCAGCAGTGAAGGCGGGGTTGTACGGTACGAGCAGTACTTC. Protein product: CASSEGGVVRYEQYF.

This clone was observed once. V and J are TRBV11-2 and TRBJ2-7; 7 bases line up with TRBD1. The CDR3 is made up of 15 amino acids. Germline CDR1 SGHAT, CDR2 FQNNGV. V gave up 4 bases and J gave up 0 bases; unmatched junction bases: 6. CDR3 residues: CASSSNRDSSYEQYF. CDR3 nucleotide sequence: TGTGCCAGCAGCTCAAACCGGGACAGCTCCTACGAGCAGTACTTC.

The chain is built from TRBV2 and TRBJ2-3, with 9 bases fitting TRBD2. Germline V CDR1 and CDR2: SNHLY, FYNNEI. The CDR3 is 15 amino acids. Trimming cost V 8 bases and J 4 bases; bases outside gene matches: 10. CDR3 amino acids: CASSQGLAGPDTQYF. The CDR3 nucleotides read TGTGCCAGCTCTCAGGGCCTAGCGGGGCCAGATACGCAGTATTTT.

The rearrangement links TRBV7-3 to TRBJ2-3; D is unclear. The V gene lost 2 bases and the J gene lost 0 bases, with 9 bases spanning the gap. The germline CDR1 and CDR2 sequences are SGHTA and FQGTGA. This CDR3 has 15 residues. DNA for the CDR3: TGTGCCAGCAGCTTATCCGGAATTAGCACAGATACGCAGTATTTT. It is translated as CASSLSGISTDTQYF.

The chain links TRBV7-3 to TRBJ2-2; D is possibly TRBD2 (5 bases). The ends were cut back, 6 bases at V and 0 bases at J, with 8 bases in the middle. Per the germline V gene, CDR1 is SGHTA and CDR2 is FQGTGA. The CDR3 contains 14 residues. CDR3: CASRKLANTGELFF. The CDR3 DNA reads TGTGCCAGCAGAAAACTAGCGAACACCGGGGAGCTGTTTTTT.

The chain is built from TRBV10-3 and TRBJ2-3; 7 positions agree with TRBD1. V was clipped by 0 bases and J by 5 bases; unmatched bases: 8. The CDR3 loop spans 16 amino acids. The germline CDR1 and CDR2 sequences are ENHRY and SYGVKD. The DNA of the CDR3 is TGTGCCATCAGTGAGTCTCAGGGGGTACTAAAAGATACGCAGTATTTT. Amino acid sequence: CAISESQGVLKDTQYF.

CDR3 region: CASSPTSGAGRGHTEAFF. The CDR3 nucleotides read TGTGCCAGCAGCCCGACCTCCGGGGCAGGGAGGGGGCACACTGAAGCTTTCTTT. The rearrangement uses TRBV5-6 and TRBJ1-1; TRBD1 aligns across 7 bases. CDR3 length: 18 residues. Germline V CDR1 and CDR2: SGHDT, YYEEEE. The V gene end was trimmed by 4 bases and the J gene end by 3 bases; junction bases not matched to a gene: 18.

The genes are TRBV27 and TRBJ1-5; 7 bases are shared with TRBD1. The V gene's germline CDR1 is MNHEY and CDR2 SMNVEV (reference sequence). V lost 3 bases to trimming and J lost 6 bases; unmatched junction nucleotides: 5. The CDR3 covers 14 residues. The CDR3 DNA reads as TGTGCCAGCAGTTTGGGAGGGGGCACTCAGCCCCAGCATTTT. It is translated as CASSLGGGTQPQHF.

The chain recombines TRBV19 with TRBJ1-5; a weak D match, TRBD1 (6 bases). Looked up from germline, CDR1 is LNHDA and CDR2 is SQIVND (reference sequence). V lost 3 bases and J lost 3, with 12 bases in between. This CDR3 comprises 15 residues. This CDR3 is CASSIRGHINQPQHF. CDR3 in DNA: TGTGCCAGTAGTATTCGGGGACATATCAATCAGCCCCAGCATTTT.

This chain links TRBV7-2 with TRBJ1-3; D gene uncertain. Per the germline V gene, CDR1 is SGHTA and CDR2 is FQGNSA. There are 14 residues in the CDR3. The V end lost 5 bases, the J end lost 4 bases, and 12 bases lay between the germline ends. The CDR3 protein is CASSPTQGGNTIYF. Here the CDR3 DNA reads TGTGCCAGCAGCCCGACCCAAGGAGGAAACACCATATATTTT.